This TCR beta chain was profiled in a study of shared T cell receptors in the human thymus. Some clones are missing from TCRdb's copy, which holds only in-frame ones; the method was immunoSEQ multiplex PCR. The top ten clones hold under 0.01% of a sample with about 660,000 clones, around 87% of them seen once. The length of the CDR3 is 15 residues. In germline, CDR1 is SQVTM, CDR2 ANQGSEA. The V gene lost 7 bases and the J gene lost 6 bases, with 24 bases spanning the gap. The same data also contributed to another study, on human thymus T cells. This second report adds: Among the donors, all were healthy Finnish infants having corrective surgery for congenital heart defects. Thymic and blood repertoires showed apparently biased V and J gene usage.

The sequencing sample was made of thymocytes. This receptor was identified in a boy less than two years old with a congenital heart defect. The chain joins TRBV29-1 to TRBJ1-2; D might be TRBD1 (5 bases). CDR3: CSDQGSVQASNGYTF. CDR3 DNA sequence: TGCAGCGACCAGGGTTCGGTTCAGGCTTCCAATGGCTACACCTTC.